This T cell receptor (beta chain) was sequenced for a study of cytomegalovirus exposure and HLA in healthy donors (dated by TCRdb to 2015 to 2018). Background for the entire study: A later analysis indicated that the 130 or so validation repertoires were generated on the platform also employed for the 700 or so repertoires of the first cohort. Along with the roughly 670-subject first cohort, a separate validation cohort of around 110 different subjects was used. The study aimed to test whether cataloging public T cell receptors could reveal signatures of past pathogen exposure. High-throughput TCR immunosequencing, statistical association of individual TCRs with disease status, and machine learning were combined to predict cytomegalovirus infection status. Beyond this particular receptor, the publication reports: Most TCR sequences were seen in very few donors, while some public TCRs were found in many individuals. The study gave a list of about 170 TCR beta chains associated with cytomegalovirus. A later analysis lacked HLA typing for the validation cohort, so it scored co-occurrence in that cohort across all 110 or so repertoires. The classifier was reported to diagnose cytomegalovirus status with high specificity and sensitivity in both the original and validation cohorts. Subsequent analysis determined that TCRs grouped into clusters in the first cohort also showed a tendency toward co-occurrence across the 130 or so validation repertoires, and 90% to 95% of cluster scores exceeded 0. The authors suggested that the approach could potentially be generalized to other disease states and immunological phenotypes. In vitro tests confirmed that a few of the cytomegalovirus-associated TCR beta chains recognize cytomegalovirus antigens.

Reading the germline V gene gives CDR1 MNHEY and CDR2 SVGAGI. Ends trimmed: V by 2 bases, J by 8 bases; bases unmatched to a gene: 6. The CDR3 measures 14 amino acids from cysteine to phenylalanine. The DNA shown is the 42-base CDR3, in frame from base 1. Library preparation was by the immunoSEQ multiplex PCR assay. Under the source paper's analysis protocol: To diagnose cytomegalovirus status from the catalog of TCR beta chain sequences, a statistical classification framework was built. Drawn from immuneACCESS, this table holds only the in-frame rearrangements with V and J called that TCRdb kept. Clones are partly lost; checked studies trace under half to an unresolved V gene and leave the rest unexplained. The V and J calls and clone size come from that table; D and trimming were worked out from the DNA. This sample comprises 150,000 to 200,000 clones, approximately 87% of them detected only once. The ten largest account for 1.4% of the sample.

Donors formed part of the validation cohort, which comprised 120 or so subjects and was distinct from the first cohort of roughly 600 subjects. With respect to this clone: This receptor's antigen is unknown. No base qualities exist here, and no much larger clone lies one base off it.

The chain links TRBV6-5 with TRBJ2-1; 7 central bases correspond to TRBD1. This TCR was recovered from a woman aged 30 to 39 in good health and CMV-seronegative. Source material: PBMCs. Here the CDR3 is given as CASSYGTVRDEQFF. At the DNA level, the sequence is TGTGCCAGCAGTTACGGGACAGTCCGGGATGAGCAGTTCTTC.